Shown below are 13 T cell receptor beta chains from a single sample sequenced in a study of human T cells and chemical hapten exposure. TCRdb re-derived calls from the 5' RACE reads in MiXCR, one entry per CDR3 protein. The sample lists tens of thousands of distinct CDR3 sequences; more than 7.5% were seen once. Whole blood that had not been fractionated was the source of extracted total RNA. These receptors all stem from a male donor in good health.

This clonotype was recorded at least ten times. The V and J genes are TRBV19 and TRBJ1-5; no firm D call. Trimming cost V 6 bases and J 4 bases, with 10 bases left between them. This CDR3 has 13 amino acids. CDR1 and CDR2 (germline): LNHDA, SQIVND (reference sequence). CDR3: CASSMTPNQPQHF. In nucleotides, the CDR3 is TGTGCCAGTAGCATGACCCCGAATCAGCCCCAGCATTTT.

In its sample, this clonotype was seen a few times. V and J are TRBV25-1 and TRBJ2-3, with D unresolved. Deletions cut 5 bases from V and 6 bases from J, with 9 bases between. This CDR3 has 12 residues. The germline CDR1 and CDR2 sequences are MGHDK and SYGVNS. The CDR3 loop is CASSWVEDTQYF. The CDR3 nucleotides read TGTGCCAGCAGTTGGGTCGAGGATACGCAGTATTTT.

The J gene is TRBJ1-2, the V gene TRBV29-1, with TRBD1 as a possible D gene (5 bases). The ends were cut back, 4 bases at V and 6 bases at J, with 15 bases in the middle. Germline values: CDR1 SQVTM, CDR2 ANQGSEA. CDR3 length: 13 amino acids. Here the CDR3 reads CSVGPVEGNGYTF. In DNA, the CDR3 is TGCAGCGTTGGACCGGTTGAGGGGAATGGCTACACCTTC.

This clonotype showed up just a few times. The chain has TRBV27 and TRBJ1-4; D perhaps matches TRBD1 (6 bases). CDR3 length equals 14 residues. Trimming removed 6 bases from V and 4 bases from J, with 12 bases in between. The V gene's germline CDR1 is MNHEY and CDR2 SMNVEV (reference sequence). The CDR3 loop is CASRITGSNEKLFF. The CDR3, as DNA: TGTGCCAGCAGAATCACAGGGAGTAATGAAAAACTGTTTTTT. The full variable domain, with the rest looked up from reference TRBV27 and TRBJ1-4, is EAQVTQNPRYLITVTGKKLTVTCSQNMNHEYMSWYRQDPGLGLRQIYYSMNVEVTDKGDVPEGYKVSRKEKRNFPLILESPSPNQTSLYFCASRITGSNEKLFFGSGTQLSVL.

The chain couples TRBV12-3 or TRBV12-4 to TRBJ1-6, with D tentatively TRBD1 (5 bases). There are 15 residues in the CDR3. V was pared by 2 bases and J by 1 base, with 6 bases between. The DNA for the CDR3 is TGTGCCAGCAGTTTACCAGGGTCCTATAATTCACCCCTCCACTTT. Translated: CASSLPGSYNSPLHF.

As DNA, the CDR3 is TGTGCCAGCAGAAGCGACAGAGCCAAAAACATTCAGTACTTC. Amino acids: CASRSDRAKNIQYF. J is TRBJ2-4 and V is TRBV2; weak D call: TRBD1 (5 bases). The CDR3 loop spans 14 amino acids. Germline values: CDR1 SNHLY, CDR2 FYNNEI. V lost 6 bases and J 0 bases, leaving 9 bases between the germline ends.

CDR3 amino acids: CASSQDSRGEGYEQYF. CDR3 nucleotide sequence: TGCGCCAGCAGCCAAGATAGTAGGGGGGAGGGCTACGAGCAGTACTTC. This chain links TRBV4-3 with TRBJ2-7; weak D call: TRBD2 (7 bases). There are 16 residues in the CDR3. Deletions cut 0 bases from V and 3 bases from J, with 15 bases between. Germline V lookup: CDR1 LGHNA, CDR2 YSLEER.

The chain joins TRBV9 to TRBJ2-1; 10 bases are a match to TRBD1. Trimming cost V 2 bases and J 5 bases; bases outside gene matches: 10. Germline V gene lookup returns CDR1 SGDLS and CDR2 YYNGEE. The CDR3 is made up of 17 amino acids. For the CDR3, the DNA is TGTGCCAGCAGCGTGCGACTGGACAGGGGGTTACACAATGAGCAGTTCTTC. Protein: CASSVRLDRGLHNEQFF. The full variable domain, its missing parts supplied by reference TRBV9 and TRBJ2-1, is DSGVTQTPKHLITATGQRVTLRCSPRSGDLSVYWYQQSLDQGLQFLIQYYNGEERAKGNILERFSAQQFPDLHSELNLSSLELGDSALYFCASSVRLDRGLHNEQFFGPGTRLTVL.

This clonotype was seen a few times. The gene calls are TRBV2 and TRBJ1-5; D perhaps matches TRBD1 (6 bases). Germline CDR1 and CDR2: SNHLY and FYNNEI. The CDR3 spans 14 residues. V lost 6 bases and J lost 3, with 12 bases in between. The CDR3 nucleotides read TGTGCCAGCAGCCCGACAGGAAACAATCAGCCCCAGCATTTT. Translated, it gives CASSPTGNNQPQHF.

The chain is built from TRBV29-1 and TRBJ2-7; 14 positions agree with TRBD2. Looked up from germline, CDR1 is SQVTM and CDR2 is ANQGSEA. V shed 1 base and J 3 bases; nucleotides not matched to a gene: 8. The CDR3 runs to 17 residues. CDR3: CSVEGGLAGGVSYEQYF. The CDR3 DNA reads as TGCAGCGTTGAAGGTGGACTAGCGGGAGGTGTCAGCTACGAGCAGTACTTC.

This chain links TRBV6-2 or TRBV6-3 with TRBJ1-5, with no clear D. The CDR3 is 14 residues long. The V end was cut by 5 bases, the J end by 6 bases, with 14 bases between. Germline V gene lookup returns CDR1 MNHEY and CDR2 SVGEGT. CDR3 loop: CASSPQAPGQPQHF. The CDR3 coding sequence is TGTGCCAGCAGTCCGCAAGCACCTGGTCAGCCCCAGCATTTT.

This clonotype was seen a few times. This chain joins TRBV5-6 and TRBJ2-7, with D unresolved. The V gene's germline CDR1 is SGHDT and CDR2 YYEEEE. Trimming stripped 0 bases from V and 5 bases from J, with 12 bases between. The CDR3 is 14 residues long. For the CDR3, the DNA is TGTGCCAGCAGCTTGGTCGGCGTTCCGGACGAGCAGTACTTC. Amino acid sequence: CASSLVGVPDEQYF. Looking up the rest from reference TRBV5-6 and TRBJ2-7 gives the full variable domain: DAGVTQSPTHLIKTRGQQVTLRCSPKSGHDTVSWYQQALGQGPQFIFQYYEEEERQRGNFPDRFSGHQFPNYSSELNVNALLLGDSALYLCASSLVGVPDEQYFGPGTRLTVT.

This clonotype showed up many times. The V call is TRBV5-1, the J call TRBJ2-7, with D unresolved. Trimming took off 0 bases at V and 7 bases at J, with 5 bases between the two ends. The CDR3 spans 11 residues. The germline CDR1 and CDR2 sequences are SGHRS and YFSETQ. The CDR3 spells CASSLGGEQYF. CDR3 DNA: TGCGCCAGCAGCTTGGGTGGGGAGCAGTACTTC.